This entry lists 26 T cell receptor beta chains sequenced from one sample in a study of blood T cells in healthy people across ages. For the second PCR, which ran for about 7 to 11 cycles, a sample-barcoded 5' primer and a J-beta primer mix were used. TCRdb reprocessed the 5' RACE reads via MiXCR and lists one record per CDR3 protein. The sample includes about 1.4 million distinct CDR3 sequences, approximately 59% seen only once; the top ten take 6.7%. The sample consisted of blood. Receptors originate from a young man in good health.

V and J are TRBV11-2 and TRBJ2-4, with 14 bases matching TRBD2. The last part of the DNA fits TRBJ2-7 better; the J call may be wrong. CDR3 length: 21 amino acids. Per the germline V gene, CDR1 is SGHAT and CDR2 is FQNNGV. CDR3 in DNA: TGTGCCAGCAGCTTCGAATTACCGGGACTAGCGGGAGCTCAGAAGGTCTACGAGCAGTACTTC. It translates to CASSFELPGLAGAQKVYEQYF.

The V call is TRBV5-1, the J call TRBJ2-4, with a possible D match to TRBD2 (5 bases). The J call may be in error: the DNA end matches TRBJ2-7 better. CDR3 length equals 14 residues. The V gene's germline CDR1 is SGHRS and CDR2 YFSETQ. The CDR3 DNA is TGCGCCAGCAGCCTGGCTCTTGGGGAGTACGAGCAGTACTTC. Amino acid sequence: CASSLALGEYEQYF.

The chain recombines TRBV4-1 with TRBJ2-1; no reliable D call. The V gene's germline CDR1 is MGHRA and CDR2 YSYEKL. The CDR3 consists of 14 residues. V lost 0 bases and J 9 bases, leaving 12 bases between the germline ends. The CDR3 loop reads CASSQDPGYPEQFF. CDR3 coding DNA: TGCGCCAGCAGCCAAGACCCGGGCTACCCTGAGCAGTTCTTC.

This chain uses TRBV7-2 with TRBJ2-1; D is ambiguous. Matching the DNA end better, TRBJ2-7 makes the J call doubtful. This CDR3 spans 13 amino acids. Per the germline V gene, CDR1 is SGHTA and CDR2 is FQGNSA. The CDR3 region is CASSLVGANEQYF. CDR3 nucleotides: TGTGCCAGCAGCTTAGTAGGCGCCAATGAGCAGTACTTC.

V gene TRBV4-1 combines with J gene TRBJ1-2; D is possibly TRBD1 (5 bases). CDR3 length: 19 residues. V was trimmed by 0 bases and J by 2 bases, leaving 22 bases between them. Looked up from germline, CDR1 is MGHRA and CDR2 is YSYEKL. The DNA for the CDR3 is TGCGCCAGCAGCCAAGATTCAATACACAGGACTCCAAAAAACTATGGCTACACCTTC. It encodes CASSQDSIHRTPKNYGYTF.

The genes are TRBV28 and TRBJ2-7; TRBD1 matches at 10 bases. This CDR3 has 16 amino acids. Germline CDR1 is MDHEN and CDR2 is SYDVKM. The V gene end was trimmed by 6 bases and the J gene end by 4 bases; junction bases not matched to a gene: 12. The CDR3 coding sequence is TGTGCCAGCAGCGCAAGGGACAGGGGAGTTAAGTACGAGCAGTACTTC. It specifies CASSARDRGVKYEQYF.

The gene calls are TRBV4-2 and TRBJ2-7; 9 nucleotides match TRBD2. V lost 0 bases and J lost 3; bases outside the gene matches: 6. The CDR3 is 16 amino acids. Per the germline V gene, CDR1 is LGHNA and CDR2 is YNFKEQ. The CDR3 region has the DNA TGTGCCAGCAGCCAAGAACCGAGCGGGGGGAACTACGAGCAGTACTTC. Protein sequence: CASSQEPSGGNYEQYF.

The rearrangement links TRBV7-9 to TRBJ2-5; 8 nucleotides agree with TRBD2. In germline, CDR1 is SEHNR, CDR2 FQNEAQ (reference sequence). The CDR3 spans 16 residues. V shed 5 bases, J shed 4 bases, and the junction held 12 bases outside the gene matches. In DNA, the CDR3 is TGTGCCAGCAGCCCCGGATACCGGGGGGGCGGAGAGACCCAGTACTTC. Encoded protein: CASSPGYRGGGETQYF.

The rearrangement links TRBV12-5 to TRBJ2-3, with D perhaps TRBD2 (6 bases). The CDR3 covers 16 residues. Germline V gives CDR1 LGHNT, CDR2 FRNRAP. Between the trimmed V and J ends, which lost 1 base and 4 bases, there was a span of 15 bases. The chain's CDR3 is CASGLAPTSISDTQYF. In nucleotides, the CDR3 is TGTGCTAGTGGTTTGGCCCCGACTAGTATCTCAGATACGCAGTATTTT.

This clonotype was counted a few times. The rearrangement links TRBV20-1 to TRBJ2-1, with 14 bases that match TRBD2. The trim removed 6 bases at V and 10 bases at J, leaving 11 bases unmatched. CDR3 size: 15 residues. Looked up from germline, CDR1 is DFQATT and CDR2 is SNEGSKA (reference sequence). The CDR3 here is CSAATGTSGSGEQFF. CDR3 nucleotides: TGCAGTGCCGCGACCGGGACTAGCGGGAGTGGGGAGCAGTTCTTC.

The chain links TRBV2 to TRBJ2-7, with 7 bases lining up with TRBD1. The CDR3 is made up of 15 amino acids. V shed 5 bases and J 4 bases; nucleotides not matched to a gene: 11. The V gene's germline CDR1 is SNHLY and CDR2 FYNNEI. The CDR3 DNA reads as TGTGCCAGCAGTCCGTTACAGGGGTCTTCATACGAGCAGTACTTC. It encodes CASSPLQGSSYEQYF. Combining the CDR3 with reference TRBV2 and TRBJ2-7 gives the whole variable domain EPEVTQTPSHQVTQMGQEVILRCVPISNHLYFYWYRQILGQKVEFLVSFYNNEISEKSEIFDDQFSVERPDGSNFTLKIRSTKLEDSAMYFCASSPLQGSSYEQYFGPGTRLTVT.

The chain uses TRBV29-1 and TRBJ2-5; the D call may be TRBD1 or TRBD2 (6 bases each). Germline CDR1 is SQVTM and CDR2 is ANQGSEA. The CDR3 length is 14 residues. Trimming took 6 bases from V and 5 from J, leaving 19 bases between them. The CDR3 loop reads CSVEPRGELETQYF. The CDR3 DNA is TGCAGCGTGGAGCCTAGGGGGGAGCTGGAGACCCAGTACTTC.

This rearrangement joins TRBV28 to TRBJ2-7; D gene ambiguous. CDR1 is MDHEN and CDR2 is SYDVKM in the germline V gene. The CDR3 has 15 amino acids. The V gene lost 8 bases and the J gene lost 0 bases, with 17 bases spanning the gap. The CDR3 bases are TGTGCCAGCCTTGCTTTGGACGCGAGCTCCTACGAGCAGTACTTC. Amino acids: CASLALDASSYEQYF.

The chain employs TRBV11-2 and TRBJ2-2; the match to TRBD2 covers 11 bases. Trimming at V came to 5 bases and at J to 5 bases, leaving 10 bases not matched to a gene. Per the germline V gene, CDR1 is SGHAT and CDR2 is FQNNGV. The CDR3 is 17 residues long. CDR3 DNA sequence: TGTGCCAGCAGCCCTTCAGGGACTAGCGGTAGGACCGGGGAGCTGTTTTTT. The encoded protein is CASSPSGTSGRTGELFF.

The rearrangement uses TRBV7-6 and TRBJ2-3; TRBD2 matches at 10 bases. The V gene's germline CDR1 is SGHVS and CDR2 FNYEAQ. This CDR3 is built from 17 residues. The V gene end was trimmed by 6 bases and the J gene end by 0 bases; junction bases not matched to a gene: 9. This CDR3 reads CASSPGVAGGSTDTQYF. The CDR3 nucleotides read TGTGCCAGCAGTCCGGGGGTAGCGGGGGGAAGCACAGATACGCAGTATTTT.

This chain connects TRBV5-1 to TRBJ2-3, with TRBD2 matching over 8 bases. Germline CDR1 is SGHRS and CDR2 is YFSETQ. This CDR3 region has 17 residues. V gave up 0 bases and J gave up 2 bases; unmatched junction bases: 8. This chain's CDR3 is CASSLEVAGSFTDTQYF. Written as DNA, the CDR3 is TGCGCCAGCAGCTTGGAAGTAGCGGGGTCTTTCACAGATACGCAGTATTTT.

This clonotype has a handful of counts. V and J are TRBV12-3 or TRBV12-4 and TRBJ2-7; no clear D. V dropped 3 bases and J dropped 5 bases, with 14 bases sitting between them. CDR3 length: 14 amino acids. The CDR3 bases are TGTGCCAGCAGTTTCTTGGGCGGTACCGACGAGCAGTACTTC. Amino acid sequence: CASSFLGGTDEQYF.

V is TRBV15 and J is TRBJ1-2; D is unresolved. Germline loops: CDR1 LNHNV, CDR2 YYDKDF (reference sequence). The length of the CDR3 is 14 residues. The germline V and J ends were trimmed by 0 bases and 4 bases, with 9 bases remaining between them. As DNA, the CDR3 is TGTGCCACCAGCAGAGAGTTAGGGAGCTATGGCTACACCTTC. This encodes CATSRELGSYGYTF.

The chain combines TRBV20-1 with TRBJ1-5; the D is unclear. The V gene lost 5 bases and the J gene lost 2 bases, with 10 bases spanning the gap. Germline V gene lookup returns CDR1 DFQATT and CDR2 SNEGSKA (reference sequence). The CDR3 is 13 amino acids. Here the CDR3 reads CSAHSAGNQPQHF. In nucleotides, the CDR3 is TGCAGTGCTCACTCGGCGGGCAATCAGCCCCAGCATTTT.

The V call is TRBV10-3, the J call TRBJ2-1; 13 bases are shared with TRBD2. The CDR3 consists of 18 residues. With V trimmed by 4 bases and J by 3 bases, 9 bases remained unmatched. The V gene's germline CDR1 is ENHRY and CDR2 SYGVKD. CDR3 nucleotides: TGTGCCATCAGTGGGGAACGGACTAGCGGGAGAGACTACAATGAGCAGTTCTTC. This gives the protein CAISGERTSGRDYNEQFF.

The chain has TRBV25-1 and TRBJ2-5, with 10 bases aligning to TRBD2. CDR1 MGHDK and CDR2 SYGVNS come from the germline V gene. J was trimmed by 4 bases and V by 6 bases; bases with no gene match: 11. This CDR3 spans 16 amino acids. CDR3 sequence: CASSGNIAGGPETQYF. For the CDR3, the DNA is TGTGCCAGCAGCGGTAACATAGCGGGGGGCCCAGAGACCCAGTACTTC.

The chain employs TRBV2 and TRBJ2-7; either TRBD1 or TRBD2 may supply D (5 bases each). Per the germline V gene, CDR1 is SNHLY and CDR2 is FYNNEI. V was pared by 10 bases and J by 2 bases, with 18 bases between. CDR3 size: 14 residues. The CDR3 sequence is CATIPPGRTYEQYF. DNA of the CDR3: TGTGCCACCATCCCGCCGGGACGGACCTACGAGCAGTACTTC. The complete variable domain, with remaining parts taken from reference TRBV2 and TRBJ2-7, reads EPEVTQTPSHQVTQMGQEVILRCVPISNHLYFYWYRQILGQKVEFLVSFYNNEISEKSEIFDDQFSVERPDGSNFTLKIRSTKLEDSAMYFCATIPPGRTYEQYFGPGTRLTVT.

This clonotype has more than one count but fewer than ten. The chain combines TRBV2 with TRBJ2-7; TRBD2 might be the D (7 bases). Trimming shortened V by 3 bases and J by 3 bases, and 12 bases separated the two germline ends. The length of the CDR3 is 14 residues. Looked up from germline, CDR1 is SNHLY and CDR2 is FYNNEI. The CDR3 DNA follows: TGTGCCAGCAGTGAGGGGGGGGGCCGCTACGAGCAGTACTTC. As protein: CASSEGGGRYEQYF.

The CDR3 spells CASRLASVYEQYF. In DNA, the CDR3 is TGTGCCAGCAGACTAGCGTCGGTCTACGAGCAGTACTTC. The chain is built from TRBV27 and TRBJ2-4; 7 bases match TRBD2. TRBJ2-7 explains the end of the DNA better; the J call may be wrong. CDR1 is MNHEY, CDR2 SMNVEV, per germline (reference sequence). The CDR3 spans 13 residues.

The genes are TRBV14 and TRBJ2-1; 7 nucleotides line up with TRBD1. Germline V gene data show CDR1 as SGHDN and CDR2 as FVKESK. With 0 bases clipped from V and 7 bases from J, the junction kept 9 bases outside the gene matches. The CDR3 is 16 amino acids. In DNA form, the CDR3 reads TGTGCCAGCAGCCAAGATCCGGCAGGGGGTGAGAATGAGCAGTTCTTC. This gives the protein CASSQDPAGGENEQFF.

This chain connects TRBV6-5 to TRBJ2-1; 7 bases are shared with TRBD2. The CDR3 has 17 amino acids. Trimming at V came to 0 bases and at J to 4 bases, leaving 9 bases not matched to a gene. Germline CDR1 reads MNHEY; CDR2 reads SVGAGI. Written as DNA, the CDR3 is TGTGCCAGCAGTTACTCGGAGGCTAGCGGAGTTTACAATGAGCAGTTCTTC. Its protein product is CASSYSEASGVYNEQFF.